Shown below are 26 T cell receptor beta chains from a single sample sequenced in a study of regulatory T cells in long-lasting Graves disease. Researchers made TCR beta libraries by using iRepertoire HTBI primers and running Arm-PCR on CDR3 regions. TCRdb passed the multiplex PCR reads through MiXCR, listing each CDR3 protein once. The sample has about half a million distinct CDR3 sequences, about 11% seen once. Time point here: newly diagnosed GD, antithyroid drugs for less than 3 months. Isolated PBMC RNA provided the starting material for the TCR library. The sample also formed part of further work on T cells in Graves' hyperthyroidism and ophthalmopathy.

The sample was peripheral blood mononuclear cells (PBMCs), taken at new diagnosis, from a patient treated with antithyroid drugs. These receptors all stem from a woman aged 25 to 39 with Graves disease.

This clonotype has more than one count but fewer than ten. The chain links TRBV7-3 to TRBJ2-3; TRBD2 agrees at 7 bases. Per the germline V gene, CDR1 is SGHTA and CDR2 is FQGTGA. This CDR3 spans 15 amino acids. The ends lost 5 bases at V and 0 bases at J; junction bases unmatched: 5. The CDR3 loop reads CASSRGTTSTDTQYF. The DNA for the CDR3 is TGTGCCAGCAGCCGTGGGACTACTAGCACAGATACGCAGTATTTT.

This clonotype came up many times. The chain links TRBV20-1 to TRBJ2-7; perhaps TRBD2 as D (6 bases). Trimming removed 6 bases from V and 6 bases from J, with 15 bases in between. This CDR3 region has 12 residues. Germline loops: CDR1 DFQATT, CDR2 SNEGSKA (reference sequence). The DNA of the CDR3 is TGCAGTGCCCAAAAGACTAGTTTCGAGCAGTACTTC. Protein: CSAQKTSFEQYF.

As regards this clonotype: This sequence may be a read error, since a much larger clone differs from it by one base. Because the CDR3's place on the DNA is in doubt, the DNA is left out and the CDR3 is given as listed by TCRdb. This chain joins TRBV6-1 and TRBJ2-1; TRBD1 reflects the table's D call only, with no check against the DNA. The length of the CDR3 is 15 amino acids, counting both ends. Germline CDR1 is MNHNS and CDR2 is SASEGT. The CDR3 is CASRVGTGTLNEQLF.

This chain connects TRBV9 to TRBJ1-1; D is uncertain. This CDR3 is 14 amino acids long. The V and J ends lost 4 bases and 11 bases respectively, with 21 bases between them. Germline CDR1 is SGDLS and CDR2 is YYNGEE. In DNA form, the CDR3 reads TGTGCCAGCAGCCCATCTAGTGTGGCTGAACGGGCTTTCTTT. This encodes CASSPSSVAERAFF.

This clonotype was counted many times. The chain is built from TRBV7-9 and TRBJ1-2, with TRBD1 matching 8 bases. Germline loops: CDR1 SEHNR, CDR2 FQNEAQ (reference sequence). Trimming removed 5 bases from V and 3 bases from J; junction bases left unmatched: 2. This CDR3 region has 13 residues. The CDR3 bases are TGTGCCAGCAGCCTACAGGGGGACTATGGCTACACCTTC. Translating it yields CASSLQGDYGYTF.

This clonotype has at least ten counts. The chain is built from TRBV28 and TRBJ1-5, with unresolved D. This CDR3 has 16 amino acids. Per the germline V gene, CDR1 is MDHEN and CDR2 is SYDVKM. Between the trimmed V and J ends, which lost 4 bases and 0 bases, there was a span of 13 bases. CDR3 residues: CASSSRRRYSNQPQHF. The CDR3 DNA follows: TGTGCCAGCAGTTCTCGGAGGAGATATAGCAATCAGCCCCAGCATTTT. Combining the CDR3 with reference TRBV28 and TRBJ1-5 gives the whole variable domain DVKVTQSSRYLVKRTGEKVFLECVQDMDHENMFWYRQDPGLGLRLIYFSYDVKMKEKGDIPEGYSVSREKKERFSLILESASTNQTSMYLCASSSRRRYSNQPQHFGDGTRLSIL.

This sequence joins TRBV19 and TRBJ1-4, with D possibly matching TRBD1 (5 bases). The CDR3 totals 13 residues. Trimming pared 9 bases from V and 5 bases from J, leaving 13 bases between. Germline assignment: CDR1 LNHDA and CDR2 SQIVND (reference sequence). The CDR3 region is CASRLGANEKLFF. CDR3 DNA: TGTGCCAGCCGACTCGGGGCAAATGAAAAACTGTTTTTT.

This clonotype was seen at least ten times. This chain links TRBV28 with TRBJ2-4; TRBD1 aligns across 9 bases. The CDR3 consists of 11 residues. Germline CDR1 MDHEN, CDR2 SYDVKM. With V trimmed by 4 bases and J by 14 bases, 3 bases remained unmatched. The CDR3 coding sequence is TGTGCCAGCAGTTCTAGACAGGGGGAGTACTTC. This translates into CASSSRQGEYF.

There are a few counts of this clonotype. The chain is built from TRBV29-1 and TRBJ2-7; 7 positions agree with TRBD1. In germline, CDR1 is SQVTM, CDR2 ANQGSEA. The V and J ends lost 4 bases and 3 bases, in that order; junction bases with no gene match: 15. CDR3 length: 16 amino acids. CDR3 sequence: CSVGQYRDSSVYEQYF. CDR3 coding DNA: TGCAGCGTTGGACAGTACCGGGACAGCAGCGTCTACGAGCAGTACTTC.

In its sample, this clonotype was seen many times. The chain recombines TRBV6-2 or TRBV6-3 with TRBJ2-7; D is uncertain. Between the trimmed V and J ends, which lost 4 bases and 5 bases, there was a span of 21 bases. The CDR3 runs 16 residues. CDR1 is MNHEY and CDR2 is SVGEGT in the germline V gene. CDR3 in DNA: TGTGCCAGCAGTTCATTATCGGCCCTCGTCGGTCACGAGCAGTACTTC. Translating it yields CASSSLSALVGHEQYF.

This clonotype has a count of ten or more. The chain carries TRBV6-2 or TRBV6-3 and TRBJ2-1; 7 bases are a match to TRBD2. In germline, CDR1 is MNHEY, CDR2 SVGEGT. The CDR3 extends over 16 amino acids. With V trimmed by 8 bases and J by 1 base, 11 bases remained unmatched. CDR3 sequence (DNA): TGTGCCAGCCGGGGAGGCGGGAGAGGGTCCTACAATGAGCAGTTCTTC. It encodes CASRGGGRGSYNEQFF.

CDR3 DNA: TGTGCCAGTAGTATCGCCGGGACTAGCGGGTACGAGCAGTACTTC. Translation: CASSIAGTSGYEQYF. The genes are TRBV19 and TRBJ2-7, with 12 bases identical to TRBD2. The ends lost 3 bases at V and 4 bases at J; junction bases unmatched: 4. Per the germline V gene, CDR1 is LNHDA and CDR2 is SQIVND (reference sequence). This CDR3 contains 15 residues.

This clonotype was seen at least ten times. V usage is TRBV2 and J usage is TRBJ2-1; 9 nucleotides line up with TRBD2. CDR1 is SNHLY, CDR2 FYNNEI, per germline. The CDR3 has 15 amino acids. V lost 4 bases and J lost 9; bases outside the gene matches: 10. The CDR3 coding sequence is TGTGCCAGCAGTGGAAAAGGACTAGCGTTGGGTGAGCAGTTCTTC. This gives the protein CASSGKGLALGEQFF.

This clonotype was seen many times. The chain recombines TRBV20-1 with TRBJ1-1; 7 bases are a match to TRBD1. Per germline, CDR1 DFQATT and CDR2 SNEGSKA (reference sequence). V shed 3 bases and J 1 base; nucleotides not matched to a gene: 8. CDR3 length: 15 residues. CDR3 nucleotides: TGCAGTGCTAGTGGACAGGAAGGAGGGAACACTGAAGCTTTCTTT. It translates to CSASGQEGGNTEAFF.

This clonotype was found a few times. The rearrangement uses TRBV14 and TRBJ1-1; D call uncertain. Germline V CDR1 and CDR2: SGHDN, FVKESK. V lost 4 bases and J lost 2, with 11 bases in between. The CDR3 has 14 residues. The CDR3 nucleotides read TGTGCCAGCAGCCTCCAAGGTCACAACACTGAAGCTTTCTTT. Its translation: CASSLQGHNTEAFF.

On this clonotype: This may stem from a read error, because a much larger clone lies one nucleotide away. The CDR3 coding sequence is TGTGCCAGCAGCAAAACAAAAGCGGGAGTATTTGGTGAGCGGTTCTTC. It is translated as CASSKTKAGVFGERFF. The rearrangement joins TRBV12-3 or TRBV12-4 to TRBJ2-1, with 8 bases that match TRBD2. The CDR3 consists of 16 residues.

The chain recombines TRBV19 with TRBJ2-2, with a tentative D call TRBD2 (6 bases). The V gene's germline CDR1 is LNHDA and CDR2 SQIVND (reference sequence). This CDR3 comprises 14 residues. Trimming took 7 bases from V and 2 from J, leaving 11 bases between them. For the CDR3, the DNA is TGTGCCAGTAAATCGCGGGAAAACACCGGGGAGCTGTTTTTT. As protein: CASKSRENTGELFF.

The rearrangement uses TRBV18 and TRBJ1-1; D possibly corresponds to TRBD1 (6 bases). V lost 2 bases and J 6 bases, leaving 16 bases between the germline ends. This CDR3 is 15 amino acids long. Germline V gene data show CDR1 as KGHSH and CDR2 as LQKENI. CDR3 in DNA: TGTGCCAGCTCACCAGTTTTCCAGGGGAGCTCTGAAGCTTTCTTT. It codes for CASSPVFQGSSEAFF.

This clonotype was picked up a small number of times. In nucleotides, the CDR3 is TGTGCCTGGGGGGACCTCTCGGATGAGCAGTTCTTC. It encodes CAWGDLSDEQFF. This rearrangement joins TRBV30 to TRBJ2-1, with D perhaps given as TRBD1 or TRBD2 (5 bases each). In germline, CDR1 is GTSNPN, CDR2 SVGIG (reference sequence). Trimming stripped 5 bases from V and 8 bases from J, with 13 bases between. The CDR3 totals 12 residues.

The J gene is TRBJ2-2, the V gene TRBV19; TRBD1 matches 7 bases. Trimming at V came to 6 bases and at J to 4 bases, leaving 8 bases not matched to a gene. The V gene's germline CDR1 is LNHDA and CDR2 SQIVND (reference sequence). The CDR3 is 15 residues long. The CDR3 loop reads CASSPKGARTGELFF. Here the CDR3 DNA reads TGTGCCAGTAGCCCGAAGGGGGCGCGCACCGGGGAGCTGTTTTTT.

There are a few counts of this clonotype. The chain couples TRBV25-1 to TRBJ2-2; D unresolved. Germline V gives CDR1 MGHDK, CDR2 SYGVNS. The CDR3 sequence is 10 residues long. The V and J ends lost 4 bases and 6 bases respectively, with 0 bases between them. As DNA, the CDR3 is TGTGCCAGCAGTGCCGGGGAGCTGTTTTTT. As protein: CASSAGELFF. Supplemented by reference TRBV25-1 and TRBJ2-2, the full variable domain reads EADIYQTPRYLVIGTGKKITLECSQTMGHDKMYWYQQDPGMELHLIHYSYGVNSTEKGDLSSESTVSRIRTEHFPLTLESARPSHTSQYLCASSAGELFFGEGSRLTVL.

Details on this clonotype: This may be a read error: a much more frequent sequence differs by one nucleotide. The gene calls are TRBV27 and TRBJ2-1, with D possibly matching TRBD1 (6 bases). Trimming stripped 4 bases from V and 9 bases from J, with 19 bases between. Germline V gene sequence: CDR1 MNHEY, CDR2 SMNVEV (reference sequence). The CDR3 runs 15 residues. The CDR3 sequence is CASSSGTPLVGEQFF. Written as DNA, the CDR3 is TGTGCCAGCAGTTCCGGGACACCACTCGTGGGTGAGCAGTTCTTC.

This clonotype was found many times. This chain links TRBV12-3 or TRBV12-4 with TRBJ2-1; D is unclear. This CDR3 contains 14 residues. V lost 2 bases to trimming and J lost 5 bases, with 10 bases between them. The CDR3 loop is CASSLRVDHNEQFF. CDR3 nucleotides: TGTGCCAGCAGTTTAAGGGTGGACCACAATGAGCAGTTCTTC.

The CDR3 DNA reads as TGTGCCAGTAGTATAGGGACAATTCCTAACTATGGCTACACCTTC. It codes for CASSIGTIPNYGYTF. The chain carries TRBV19 and TRBJ1-2; D might be TRBD1 (5 bases). The germline V and J ends were trimmed by 1 base and 0 bases, with 9 bases remaining between them. The CDR3 contains 15 residues. In germline, CDR1 is LNHDA, CDR2 SQIVND (reference sequence). The entire variable domain, with the rest obtained from reference TRBV19 and TRBJ1-2, is as follows: DGGITQSPKYLFRKEGQNVTLSCEQNLNHDAMYWYRQDPGQGLRLIYYSQIVNDFQKGDIAEGYSVSREKKESFPLTVTSAQKNPTAFYLCASSIGTIPNYGYTFGSGTRLTVV.

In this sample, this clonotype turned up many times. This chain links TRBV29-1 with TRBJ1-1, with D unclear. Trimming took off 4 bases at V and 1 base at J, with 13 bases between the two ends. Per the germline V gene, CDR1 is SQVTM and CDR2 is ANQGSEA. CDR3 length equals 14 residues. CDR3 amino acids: CSVGAIRQNTEAFF. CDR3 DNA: TGCAGCGTTGGAGCGATCCGACAGAACACTGAAGCTTTCTTT.

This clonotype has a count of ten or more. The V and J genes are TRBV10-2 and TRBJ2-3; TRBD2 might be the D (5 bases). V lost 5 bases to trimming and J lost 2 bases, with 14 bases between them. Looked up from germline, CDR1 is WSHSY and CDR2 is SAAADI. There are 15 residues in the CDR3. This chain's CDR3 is CASSSLPRDTDTQYF. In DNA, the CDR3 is TGCGCCAGCAGTTCCCTCCCCCGGGACACAGATACGCAGTATTTT.